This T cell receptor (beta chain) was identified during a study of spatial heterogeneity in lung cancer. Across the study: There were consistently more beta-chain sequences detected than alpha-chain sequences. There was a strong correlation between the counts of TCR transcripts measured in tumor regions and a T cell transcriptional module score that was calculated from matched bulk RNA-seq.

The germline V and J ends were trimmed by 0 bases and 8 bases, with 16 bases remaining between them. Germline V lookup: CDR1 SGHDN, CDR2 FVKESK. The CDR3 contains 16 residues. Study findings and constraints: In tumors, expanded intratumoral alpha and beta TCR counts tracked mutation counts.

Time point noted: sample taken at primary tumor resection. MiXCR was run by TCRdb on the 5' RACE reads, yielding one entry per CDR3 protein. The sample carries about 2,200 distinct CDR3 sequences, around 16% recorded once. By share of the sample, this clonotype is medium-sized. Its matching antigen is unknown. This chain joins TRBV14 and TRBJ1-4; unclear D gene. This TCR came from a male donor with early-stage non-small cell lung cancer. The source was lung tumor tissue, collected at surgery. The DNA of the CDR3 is TGTGCCAGCAGCCAAGAGGGCTGGGGTCGTCGGGAAAAACTGTTTTTT. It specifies CASSQEGWGRREKLFF.